A single sample gave rise to the 17 T cell receptor beta chains below, sequenced in a study of identical twins. TCRdb recomputed calls from the 5' RACE reads with MiXCR, one row per CDR3 protein. Among some 260,000 distinct CDR3 sequences, 11% to 15% were seen once, and the ten largest hold around 8.9%. The sequenced sample was memory (CD45RO+) T cells sorted from blood. These receptors all stem from a woman aged 18-30 years in good health.

This clonotype was counted a few times. The chain is built from TRBV21-1 and TRBJ1-3; the table's TRBD1 call for D was not verified on the DNA. TRBV21-1 corresponds to a pseudogene. The CDR3 extends over 10 amino acids. This CDR3 reads CASFAGHLLF. The CDR3 DNA reads TGTGCCAGCTTTGCAGGACACCTCCTTTTT.

Only a few counts were recorded for this clonotype. The V call is TRBV18, the J call TRBJ2-5; D is possibly TRBD1 (5 bases). CDR3 length: 15 amino acids. With 0 bases removed from V and 5 bases from J, the gap between germline ends came to 13 bases. Per the germline V gene, CDR1 is KGHSH and CDR2 is LQKENI. CDR3: CASSPPDGQGETQYF. CDR3 bases: TGTGCCAGCTCACCACCGGATGGGCAGGGCGAGACCCAGTACTTC.

As to this clonotype: Possible read error: a much larger clone is one base away. The chain employs TRBV5-1 and TRBJ2-3, with D maybe TRBD2 (6 bases). V gave up 8 bases and J gave up 3 bases, with 22 bases separating them. This CDR3 contains 16 residues. From germline, CDR1 is SGHRS and CDR2 YFSETQ. CDR3 DNA: TGCGCCAGAAGCATGGGACTTATGGGATCTACAGATACGCAGTATTTT. This translates into CARSMGLMGSTDTQYF.

This clonotype showed up just a few times. The chain couples TRBV27 to TRBJ2-1; 9 bases align to TRBD1. Per germline, CDR1 MNHEY and CDR2 SMNVEV (reference sequence). V gave up 6 bases and J gave up 8 bases; unmatched junction bases: 8. This CDR3 spans 14 amino acids. CDR3 in DNA: TGTGCCAGCAGCCTATGGGACAGGGAGGATGAGCAGTTCTTC. Residues: CASSLWDREDEQFF.

This clonotype came up a few times. The rearrangement joins TRBV7-9 to TRBJ2-3; a weak D match, TRBD2 (6 bases). Per germline, CDR1 SEHNR and CDR2 FQNEAQ (reference sequence). The CDR3 sequence is 15 residues long. V was trimmed by 2 bases and J by 5 bases, leaving 14 bases between them. CDR3 sequence: CASSLMGGTGDTQYF. CDR3 in DNA: TGTGCCAGCAGCTTAATGGGCGGGACGGGAGATACGCAGTATTTT. The complete variable domain, with remaining parts taken from reference TRBV7-9 and TRBJ2-3, reads DTGVSQNPRHKITKRGQNVTFRCDPISEHNRLYWYRQTLGQGPEFLTYFQNEAQLEKSRLLSDRFSAERPKGSFSTLEIQRTEQGDSAMYLCASSLMGGTGDTQYFGPGTRLTVL.

This clonotype came up a few times. Likely a read error: the CDR3 ends without its conserved phenylalanine or tryptophan. The DNA is omitted, as the CDR3 cannot be located on it reliably, and the CDR3 follows TCRdb's listing. This chain uses TRBV2 with TRBJ2-3; the table assigns TRBD1, which was not confirmed against the DNA. Both ends counted, the CDR3 spans 11 residues. Looked up from germline, CDR1 is SNHLY and CDR2 is FYNNEI. CDR3 loop: CASSGELPRYL.

This clonotype occurred a few times. This chain joins TRBV9 and TRBJ2-7, with unresolved D. Germline CDR1 and CDR2: SGDLS and YYNGEE. The V end was cut by 0 bases, the J end by 0 bases, with 7 bases between. The CDR3 loop spans 14 amino acids. The CDR3 DNA is TGTGCCAGCAGCGTAGATGGCTACTCCTACGAGCAGTACTTC. As protein: CASSVDGYSYEQYF.

The chain couples TRBV21-1 to TRBJ2-5; TRBD1 reflects the table's D call only, with no check against the DNA. TRBV21-1 is tagged as a pseudogene. The CDR3 loop spans 14 amino acids. The CDR3 here is CASIQGVARETQYF. Here the CDR3 DNA reads TGTGCCAGCATCCAGGGGGTAGCTCGAGAGACCCAGTACTTC.

The V gene is TRBV5-1, the J gene TRBJ2-2; 8 nucleotides match TRBD2. The CDR3 loop spans 18 amino acids. The germline V gene has CDR1 SGHRS and CDR2 YFSETQ. The junction had 13 bases not matched to a gene; V was cut back by 1 base and J by 5 bases. The CDR3 is CASSLKTSAGVRTGELFF. For the CDR3, the DNA is TGCGCCAGCAGCTTGAAGACCTCAGCGGGAGTAAGAACCGGGGAGCTGTTTTTT.

The chain recombines TRBV15 with TRBJ2-1; weak D call: TRBD2 (6 bases). Germline V gene lookup returns CDR1 LNHNV and CDR2 YYDKDF (reference sequence). V was trimmed by 0 bases and J by 5 bases, leaving 11 bases between them. The CDR3 covers 15 residues. CDR3 sequence (DNA): TGTGCCACCAGCAGAGAGGGCGGGGATCACAATGAGCAGTTCTTC. This translates into CATSREGGDHNEQFF.

This clonotype was recorded a few times. The rearrangement uses TRBV5-1 and TRBJ2-2; D is uncertain. The CDR3 runs to 14 residues. Germline CDR1 reads SGHRS; CDR2 reads YFSETQ. Trimming cost V 4 bases and J 4 bases, with 11 bases left between them. The CDR3 sequence: CASSPAPSTGELFF. The DNA of the CDR3 is TGCGCCAGCAGCCCGGCCCCCAGCACCGGGGAGCTGTTTTTT. The full variable domain, its missing parts supplied by reference TRBV5-1 and TRBJ2-2, is KAGVTQTPRYLIKTRGQQVTLSCSPISGHRSVSWYQQTPGQGLQFLFEYFSETQRNKGNFPGRFSGRQFSNSRSEMNVSTLELGDSALYLCASSPAPSTGELFFGEGSRLTVL.

This chain uses TRBV6-5 with TRBJ2-7, with D possibly being TRBD1 (5 bases). The length of the CDR3 is 11 residues. Germline V lookup: CDR1 MNHEY, CDR2 SVGAGI. The V end was cut by 2 bases, the J end by 9 bases, with 8 bases between. CDR3 sequence reads: CASSYGAVQYF. CDR3 nucleotides: TGTGCCAGCAGTTACGGGGCAGTGCAGTACTTC.

J is TRBJ2-5 and V is TRBV20-1; 9 bases map to TRBD2. The junction had 4 bases not matched to a gene; V was cut back by 3 bases and J by 5 bases. Per the germline V gene, CDR1 is DFQATT and CDR2 is SNEGSKA (reference sequence). This CDR3 is 13 amino acids long. The CDR3 reads CSARGLAGETQYF. CDR3 nucleotides: TGCAGTGCTAGGGGGCTAGCGGGGGAGACCCAGTACTTC.

V and J are TRBV20-1 and TRBJ2-3, with TRBD2 identical over 7 bases. With V trimmed by 1 base and J by 0 bases, 10 bases remained unmatched. Germline CDR1 reads DFQATT; CDR2 reads SNEGSKA (reference sequence). There are 17 residues in the CDR3. CDR3 sequence reads: CSARGVGGSGSTDTQYF. CDR3 in DNA: TGCAGTGCTAGAGGGGTCGGGGGTAGCGGGAGCACAGATACGCAGTATTTT.

The chain employs TRBV5-1 and TRBJ2-1, with D tentatively TRBD2 (6 bases). V gave up 4 bases and J gave up 5 bases, with 19 bases separating them. CDR3 length: 16 residues. The germline V gene has CDR1 SGHRS and CDR2 YFSETQ. The DNA for the CDR3 is TGCGCCAGCAGCCCGACGGGGGAGCGGAGTAACAATGAGCAGTTCTTC. It codes for CASSPTGERSNNEQFF.

CDR3: CATSRDRGTGAGELFF. DNA of the CDR3: TGTGCCACCAGCAGAGATCGCGGCACAGGGGCCGGGGAGCTGTTTTTT. The chain couples TRBV15 to TRBJ2-2; 7 nucleotides match TRBD1. This CDR3 is 16 amino acids long. Trimming cost V 0 bases and J 6 bases; bases outside gene matches: 7. The germline gives CDR1 LNHNV, CDR2 YYDKDF (reference sequence).

This clonotype was seen a few times. The chain is built from TRBV9 and TRBJ2-7; D uncertain. Germline loops: CDR1 SGDLS, CDR2 YYNGEE. Trimming took off 3 bases at V and 0 bases at J, with 7 bases between the two ends. This CDR3 is 13 amino acids long. The CDR3 coding sequence is TGTGCCAGCAGCGCTCCCCCCTCCTACGAGCAGTACTTC. Its translation: CASSAPPSYEQYF.